The rows below give T cell receptor beta chains drawn from one sample of a study of T cell repertoires in cytomegalovirus infection. Using its own MiXCR run on the reads, TCRdb lists one record per CDR3 protein. Here the sample spans tens of thousands of distinct CDR3 sequences, 4% being singletons. The material sequenced was PBMCs. These receptors came from a human donor in good health (CMV status not recorded). Some clones in this sample may be carry-over from other donors' samples. The CDR3 runs from the conserved cysteine through the conserved F or W. A D gene is named only where the DNA matches it firmly. The size of a clone is reported for some rows only, either as once, few or many, or as a class for expanded clones.

CDR3 DNA: TGTGCCAGCAGCCAAATGGGGACAGACGGCTACGAGCAGTACTTC; CDR3 protein: CASSQMGTDGYEQYF; V gene: TRBV7-8; J gene: TRBJ2-7; clone size: many; D gene: TRBD1
CDR3 DNA: TGTGCCAGCAGTGCCGACAGGGGTGACTATGGCTACACCTTC; CDR3 protein: CASSADRGDYGYTF; V gene: TRBV7-2; J gene: TRBJ1-2; clone size: many; D gene: TRBD1
CDR3 DNA: TGTGCCAGCAGCCAATCTGCGGAGGGTCTAGACTTGTTAGGCTCCTATAATTCACCCCTCCACTTT; CDR3 protein: CASSQSAEGLDLLGSYNSPLHF; V gene: TRBV7-9; J gene: TRBJ1-6; clone size: many; D gene: NA
CDR3 DNA: TGTGCCAGCAGCCGTCGGGGTGAAAAACTGTTTTTT; CDR3 protein: CASSRRGEKLFF; V gene: TRBV11-3; J gene: TRBJ1-4; clone size: many; D gene: NA
CDR3 DNA: TGTGCCAGCAGCTTAGCAGGGGGACAGGCTGAAGCTTTCTTT; CDR3 protein: CASSLAGGQAEAFF; V gene: TRBV7-9; J gene: TRBJ1-1; clone size: many; D gene: TRBD1
CDR3 DNA: TGTGCCAGCAGCAAGCCGGGACAGGGTCACACTGAAGCTTTCTTT; CDR3 protein: CASSKPGQGHTEAFF; V gene: TRBV7-2; J gene: TRBJ1-1; clone size: NA; D gene: TRBD1
CDR3 DNA: TGTGCCATCAGTGAGGGGGGGCGCGGCACTGAAGCTTTCTTT; CDR3 protein: CAISEGGRGTEAFF; V gene: TRBV10-3; J gene: TRBJ1-1; clone size: many; D gene: NA
CDR3 DNA: TGTGCCAGCAGCCAAGGCTCGGGCTTAAAAGAGACCCAGTACTTC; CDR3 protein: CASSQGSGLKETQYF; V gene: TRBV4-2; J gene: TRBJ2-5; clone size: many; D gene: NA
CDR3 DNA: TGTGCCAGCAGTTCTCGACCGGACAAGAACACTGAAGCTTTCTTT; CDR3 protein: CASSSRPDKNTEAFF; V gene: TRBV7-2; J gene: TRBJ1-1; clone size: many; D gene: NA
CDR3 DNA: TGTGCCAGCAGCTTTGGGTTCCTAGATTGGGGAGAGCAGTTCTTC; CDR3 protein: CASSFGFLDWGEQFF; V gene: TRBV7-2; J gene: TRBJ2-1; clone size: many; D gene: NA
CDR3 DNA: TGTGCCAGCAGCTTAGGCGGACGGATGAACACTGAAGCTTTCTTT; CDR3 protein: CASSLGGRMNTEAFF; V gene: TRBV7-2; J gene: TRBJ1-1; clone size: many; D gene: NA
CDR3 DNA: TGTGCCAGCAGTTACAACAGGGGTGTGGGGACCCAGTACTTC; CDR3 protein: CASSYNRGVGTQYF; V gene: TRBV7-8; J gene: TRBJ2-5; clone size: NA; D gene: TRBD1
CDR3 DNA: TGTGCCAGCAGCCCCAAGGGGGATAGCAATCAGCCCCAGCATTTT; CDR3 protein: CASSPKGDSNQPQHF; V gene: TRBV6-2/TRBV6-3; J gene: TRBJ1-5; clone size: few; D gene: NA
CDR3 DNA: TGTGCCAGCAGCCTGTTGTGGGCGGGAGGGAGCACAGATACGCAGTATTTT; CDR3 protein: CASSLLWAGGSTDTQYF; V gene: TRBV7-2; J gene: TRBJ2-3; clone size: many; D gene: TRBD2
CDR3 DNA: TGTGCCAGCAGCTTTTACAGAGACAATCAGCCCCAGCATTTT; CDR3 protein: CASSFYRDNQPQHF; V gene: TRBV7-2; J gene: TRBJ1-5; clone size: many; D gene: NA
CDR3 DNA: TGTGCCAGCAGCGGCGGGACTAGCAGCTCAGGGCGTACGCAGTATTTT; CDR3 protein: CASSGGTSSSGRTQYF; V gene: TRBV7-8; J gene: TRBJ2-3; clone size: many; D gene: TRBD2
CDR3 DNA: TGTGCCAGCAGCTTATCCCAAGCCGACTACGAGCAGTACTTC; CDR3 protein: CASSLSQADYEQYF; V gene: TRBV7-2; J gene: TRBJ2-7; clone size: many; D gene: NA
CDR3 DNA: TGTGCCAGCAGTCCCTTGGGGCGGGGGGGAAATGAGCAGTTCTTC; CDR3 protein: CASSPLGRGGNEQFF; V gene: TRBV7-2; J gene: TRBJ2-1; clone size: many; D gene: TRBD2
CDR3 DNA: TGTGCCAGCAGCTCCGGGCGACGAGCCCTTGAAGCTTTCTTT; CDR3 protein: CASSSGRRALEAFF; V gene: TRBV7-6; J gene: TRBJ1-1; clone size: many; D gene: NA
CDR3 DNA: TGTGCCAGCAGCTCGAGCGGGGGGAGGCAGACCCAGTACTTC; CDR3 protein: CASSSSGGRQTQYF; V gene: TRBV7-6; J gene: TRBJ2-5; clone size: many; D gene: TRBD2
CDR3 DNA: TGTGCCAGCAGCCACCCCCCCCCGGGGCGCAATGAGCAGTTCTTC; CDR3 protein: CASSHPPPGRNEQFF; V gene: TRBV6-2/TRBV6-3; J gene: TRBJ2-1; clone size: many; D gene: NA
CDR3 DNA: TGTGCCAGCAGCTTAGCGACAGGGGCGGGAGGAAGCACAGATACGCAGTATTTT; CDR3 protein: CASSLATGAGGSTDTQYF; V gene: TRBV7-2; J gene: TRBJ2-3; clone size: many; D gene: NA
CDR3 DNA: TGTGCCAGCAGCTCCAGAAGGACAGGGAGCAATGAGCAGTTCTTC; CDR3 protein: CASSSRRTGSNEQFF; V gene: TRBV7-6; J gene: TRBJ2-1; clone size: many; D gene: TRBD1
CDR3 DNA: TGTGCCAGTTCCCCTCCGCTGGGACAGAGGTTCTTC; CDR3 protein: CASSPPLGQRFF; V gene: TRBV7-2; J gene: TRBJ2-1; clone size: many; D gene: TRBD1
CDR3 DNA: TGTGCCAGCAGCTTAACTAGGTCACCGAACACCGGGGAGCTGTTTTTT; CDR3 protein: CASSLTRSPNTGELFF; V gene: TRBV7-3; J gene: TRBJ2-2; clone size: many; D gene: NA
CDR3 DNA: TGCAGTGCTAGAGATAGAAGGATGGGCTATGGCTACACCTTC; CDR3 protein: CSARDRRMGYGYTF; V gene: TRBV20-1; J gene: TRBJ1-2; clone size: many; D gene: NA
CDR3 DNA: TGTGCCAGCAGCTCTAGCGGGGGGGTACAAGAGACCCAGTACTTC; CDR3 protein: CASSSSGGVQETQYF; V gene: TRBV7-2; J gene: TRBJ2-5; clone size: many; D gene: TRBD2
CDR3 DNA: TGTGCCAGTAGTTTCGCTAGCGGGAGGCACTATGAGCAGTTCTTC; CDR3 protein: CASSFASGRHYEQFF; V gene: TRBV19; J gene: TRBJ2-1; clone size: few; D gene: TRBD2
CDR3 DNA: TGTGCCAGCAGCACCAGGACAGGTAGCTATGGCTACAACTTC; CDR3 protein: CASSTRTGSYGYNF; V gene: TRBV7-2; J gene: TRBJ1-2; clone size: NA; D gene: TRBD1
CDR3 DNA: TGTGCCAGCAGCCCCTCGGGGGCCTCTGGAAACACCATATATTTT; CDR3 protein: CASSPSGASGNTIYF; V gene: TRBV7-6; J gene: TRBJ1-3; clone size: many; D gene: NA